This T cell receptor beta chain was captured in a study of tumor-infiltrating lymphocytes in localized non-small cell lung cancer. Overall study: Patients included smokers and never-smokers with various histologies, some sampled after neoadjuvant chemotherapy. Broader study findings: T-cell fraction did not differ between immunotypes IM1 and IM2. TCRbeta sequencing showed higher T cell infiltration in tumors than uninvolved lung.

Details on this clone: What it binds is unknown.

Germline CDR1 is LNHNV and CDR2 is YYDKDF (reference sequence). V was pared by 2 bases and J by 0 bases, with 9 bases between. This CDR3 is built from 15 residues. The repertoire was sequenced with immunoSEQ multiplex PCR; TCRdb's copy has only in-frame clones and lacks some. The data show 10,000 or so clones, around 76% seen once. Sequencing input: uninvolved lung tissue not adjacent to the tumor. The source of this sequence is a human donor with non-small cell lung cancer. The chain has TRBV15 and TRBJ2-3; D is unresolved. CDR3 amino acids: CATSRQLPSTDTQYF. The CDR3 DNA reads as TGTGCCACCAGCAGACAGCTTCCTAGCACAGATACGCAGTATTTT.